The source of this T cell receptor beta chain is a study of T cells in Graves' hyperthyroidism and ophthalmopathy. General observations from the study: The blood repertoire included most of the expanded thyroid clonotypes above 0.001.

An absence of ophthalmopathy progression within 18 months meant stable Graves' hyperthyroidism. Fresh peripheral blood, more than 8 ml of it, supplied the PBMCs. Researchers took RNA transcripts and amplified the TCR beta CDR3 regions from them. HTBI primers were the set used in a first-round RT-PCR of the TCR CDR3. TCRdb fed the multiplex PCR reads into MiXCR, producing one record per CDR3 protein. There are about 560,000 distinct CDR3 sequences in the sample; 15% to 19% occur only once, and less than 9.5% lies in the top ten. At least ten counts were recorded for this clonotype. Its antigen is still unknown. Germline V gene sequence: CDR1 MNHEY, CDR2 SMNVEV (reference sequence). With V trimmed by 6 bases and J by 0 bases, 6 bases remained unmatched. The CDR3 covers 16 residues.

This receptor was taken from a woman aged 25 to 39 with Graves' hyperthyroidism. Material for sequencing was blood. The chain employs TRBV27 and TRBJ1-5; TRBD1 matches at 9 bases. CDR3 bases: TGTGCCAGCAGGTCCGGGACAGGGACTAGCAATCAGCCCCAGCATTTT. Its translation is CASRSGTGTSNQPQHF.